The 19 T cell receptor beta chains presented below share a single source sample, sequenced in a study of blood T cell repertoires in COVID-19. Assay used: immunoSEQ multiplex PCR; TCRdb lists only in-frame clones, some missing. The sample includes some 270,000 clones, roughly 88% of them seen just once. The specimen was peripheral blood. These receptors came from a human donor with COVID-19, enrolled during active disease. The donor label of this sample is uncertain.

The chain couples TRBV28 to TRBJ1-4; 7 bases map to TRBD1. The CDR3 totals 14 residues. V lost 7 bases, J lost 7 bases, and 9 bases stayed unmatched. Germline V gene lookup returns CDR1 MDHEN and CDR2 SYDVKM. The CDR3 reads CASINDRAREKLFF. The CDR3 DNA reads TGTGCCAGCATCAATGACAGGGCACGTGAAAAACTGTTTTTT.

The chain couples TRBV6-2 or TRBV6-3 to TRBJ2-6; D perhaps matches TRBD1 (6 bases). The CDR3 runs to 16 residues. Germline V CDR1 and CDR2: MNHEY, SVGEGT. V lost 5 bases to trimming and J lost 2 bases, with 13 bases between them. The CDR3 bases are TGTGCCAGCAGTCTGAGAACAGGGCCTGGGGCCAACGTCCTGACTTTC. It yields the protein CASSLRTGPGANVLTF.

This rearrangement joins TRBV27 to TRBJ1-4, with TRBD1 matching over 8 bases. This CDR3 is built from 20 residues. The trim removed 8 bases at V and 3 bases at J, leaving 23 bases unmatched. Germline V gives CDR1 MNHEY, CDR2 SMNVEV (reference sequence). CDR3 bases: TGTGCCAGCGTCCCCTGGGGGGGACAGGAGTACCCTGGGGCTAATGAAAAACTGTTTTTT. Its translation: CASVPWGGQEYPGANEKLFF.

The J gene is TRBJ2-7, the V gene TRBV11-2; 7 positions match TRBD2. In germline, CDR1 is SGHAT, CDR2 FQNNGV. V shed 7 bases and J 7 bases; nucleotides not matched to a gene: 10. The CDR3 length is 13 residues. The CDR3, as DNA: TGTGCCAGCAACGCCCCGGGAGGAGGGGAGCAGTACTTC. As protein: CASNAPGGGEQYF.

The CDR3 is CASSPGTSGSYSYEQYF. The CDR3 region has the DNA TGTGCCAGCAGCCCCGGGACTAGCGGGTCTTACTCCTACGAGCAGTACTTC. This chain uses TRBV6-2 or TRBV6-3 with TRBJ2-7; TRBD2 matches 12 bases. Per the germline V gene, CDR1 is MNHEY and CDR2 is SVGEGT. V trimming: 6 bases; J trimming: 0 bases; junction bases outside the gene matches: 9. The CDR3 loop spans 17 amino acids.

The V gene is TRBV6-5, the J gene TRBJ2-1; D unclear. The CDR3 contains 15 residues. The germline V gene has CDR1 MNHEY and CDR2 SVGAGI. Trimming removed 2 bases from V and 5 bases from J, with 13 bases in between. CDR3 region: CASSYPLRENNEQFF. The CDR3 nucleotides are TGTGCCAGCAGTTACCCATTAAGAGAGAACAATGAGCAGTTCTTC.

This chain joins TRBV28 and TRBJ1-5, with D tentatively TRBD1 (5 bases). The CDR3 has 16 residues. CDR1 and CDR2 from the germline V gene are MDHEN and SYDVKM. Between the trimmed V and J ends, which lost 6 bases and 2 bases, there was a span of 17 bases. CDR3 sequence reads: CASSPGTVGGNQPQHF. The CDR3 nucleotides are TGTGCCAGCAGCCCAGGCACCGTAGGGGGCAATCAGCCCCAGCATTTT.

The chain joins TRBV12-5 to TRBJ2-5; 7 positions match TRBD1. CDR3 length: 17 amino acids. V dropped 6 bases and J dropped 4; count of bases not matched to a gene: 17. Germline V gene sequence: CDR1 LGHNT, CDR2 FRNRAP. CDR3 residues: CASGLPPGRGPGETQYF. In DNA form, the CDR3 reads TGTGCTAGTGGCTTGCCTCCTGGTAGGGGGCCGGGAGAGACCCAGTACTTC.

The gene calls are TRBV7-9 and TRBJ2-2; D perhaps matches TRBD2 (6 bases). V was shortened by 3 bases and J by 5 bases, with 16 bases between the two germline ends. The CDR3 runs to 16 residues. CDR1 and CDR2 (germline): SEHNR, FQNEAQ (reference sequence). CDR3: CASSFRGAGGTGELFF. The CDR3 DNA is TGTGCCAGCAGCTTCCGCGGGGCAGGAGGAACCGGGGAGCTGTTTTTT.

This clone was observed at least ten times. The J gene is TRBJ2-3, the V gene TRBV19, with 14 positions matching TRBD2. The CDR3 runs to 15 residues. From germline, CDR1 is LNHDA and CDR2 SQIVND (reference sequence). Unmatched junction bases numbered 4, after V lost 4 bases and J lost 7 bases. The CDR3, as DNA: TGTGCCAGTAGTACCGGACTAGCGGGAGGCAATACGCAGTATTTT. Protein product: CASSTGLAGGNTQYF. Full variable domain (remainder filled in from reference TRBV19 and TRBJ2-3): DGGITQSPKYLFRKEGQNVTLSCEQNLNHDAMYWYRQDPGQGLRLIYYSQIVNDFQKGDIAEGYSVSREKKESFPLTVTSAQKNPTAFYLCASSTGLAGGNTQYFGPGTRLTVL.

This chain connects TRBV19 to TRBJ2-1; 14 bases match TRBD2. Germline CDR1 LNHDA, CDR2 SQIVND (reference sequence). The CDR3 runs 18 residues. V dropped 3 bases and J dropped 4; count of bases not matched to a gene: 8. The CDR3 DNA is TGTGCCAGTAGTATTAGGACTAGCGGGAGGCGTATATACAATGAGCAGTTCTTC. Its protein is CASSIRTSGRRIYNEQFF.

This chain uses TRBV5-4 with TRBJ2-7, with D tentatively TRBD2 (5 bases). This CDR3 has 13 amino acids. Trimming stripped 3 bases from V and 0 bases from J, with 7 bases between. Germline CDR1 SGHNT, CDR2 YYREEE (reference sequence). The CDR3 region has the DNA TGTGCCAGCAGCTCCCGGGGCTCCTACGAGCAGTACTTC. Translating gives CASSSRGSYEQYF.

The chain joins TRBV19 to TRBJ1-6; D is possibly TRBD1 (5 bases). The CDR3 runs to 15 residues. CDR1 is LNHDA, CDR2 SQIVND, per germline (reference sequence). Trimming took 6 bases from V and 6 from J, leaving 15 bases between them. The CDR3 sequence is CASRSRDLGNSPLHF. The CDR3 DNA follows: TGTGCCAGTAGGAGCAGGGATCTGGGTAATTCACCCCTCCACTTT.

Regarding this clone: Compared with germline, one end of the junction differs, possibly owing to a read error. The rearrangement uses TRBV5-1 and TRBJ2-3; TRBD2 aligns across 12 bases. From germline, CDR1 is SGHRS and CDR2 YFSETQ. CDR3 length: 18 amino acids. The CDR3 nucleotides are TGCGCCAGCAGCTTGTGGGCTAGCGGGAGGGGAAGCACGGATACGCAGTATTTT. Its translation: CASSLWASGRGSTDTQYF.

This clone showed up just a few times. The chain is built from TRBV18 and TRBJ1-2; D perhaps matches TRBD1 (6 bases). Germline V gene lookup returns CDR1 KGHSH and CDR2 LQKENI. The V gene lost 4 bases and the J gene lost 2 bases, with 11 bases spanning the gap. This CDR3 spans 14 amino acids. The CDR3 protein is CASSQSGANYGYTF. The CDR3 nucleotides are TGTGCCAGCTCACAATCAGGGGCGAACTATGGCTACACCTTC.

This chain links TRBV28 with TRBJ1-5; D might be TRBD1 (6 bases). The CDR3 consists of 14 residues. V gave up 5 bases and J gave up 5 bases, with 13 bases separating them. Germline loops: CDR1 MDHEN, CDR2 SYDVKM. The CDR3 sequence: CASSMDSSYQPQHF. In DNA, the CDR3 is TGTGCCAGCAGTATGGACAGTTCTTATCAGCCCCAGCATTTT.

This clone appeared once. The genes are TRBV11-2 and TRBJ2-2; 10 nucleotides agree with TRBD2. The CDR3 totals 16 residues. CDR1 is SGHAT and CDR2 is FQNNGV in the germline V gene. V was clipped by 3 bases and J by 7 bases; unmatched bases: 8. Here the CDR3 DNA reads TGTGCCAGCAGCTTCGGACTAGCGGTAACAGGCGGGGAGCTGTTTTTT. Its protein product is CASSFGLAVTGGELFF.

The V call is TRBV14, the J call TRBJ2-7; D is perhaps TRBD1 (6 bases). CDR3 length: 15 residues. Germline V gene sequence: CDR1 SGHDN, CDR2 FVKESK. Trimming stripped 4 bases from V and 3 bases from J, with 16 bases between. The CDR3 here is CASSLLQGVGYEQYF. As DNA, the CDR3 is TGTGCCAGCAGCCTGTTACAGGGAGTAGGCTACGAGCAGTACTTC.

The chain joins TRBV5-1 to TRBJ2-2; 8 nucleotides match TRBD1. The germline gives CDR1 SGHRS, CDR2 YFSETQ. V shed 0 bases and J 2 bases; nucleotides not matched to a gene: 6. CDR3 length equals 17 residues. The chain's CDR3 is CASSLAGGSGNTGELFF. CDR3 bases: TGCGCCAGCAGCTTGGCAGGGGGCTCAGGTAACACCGGGGAGCTGTTTTTT.